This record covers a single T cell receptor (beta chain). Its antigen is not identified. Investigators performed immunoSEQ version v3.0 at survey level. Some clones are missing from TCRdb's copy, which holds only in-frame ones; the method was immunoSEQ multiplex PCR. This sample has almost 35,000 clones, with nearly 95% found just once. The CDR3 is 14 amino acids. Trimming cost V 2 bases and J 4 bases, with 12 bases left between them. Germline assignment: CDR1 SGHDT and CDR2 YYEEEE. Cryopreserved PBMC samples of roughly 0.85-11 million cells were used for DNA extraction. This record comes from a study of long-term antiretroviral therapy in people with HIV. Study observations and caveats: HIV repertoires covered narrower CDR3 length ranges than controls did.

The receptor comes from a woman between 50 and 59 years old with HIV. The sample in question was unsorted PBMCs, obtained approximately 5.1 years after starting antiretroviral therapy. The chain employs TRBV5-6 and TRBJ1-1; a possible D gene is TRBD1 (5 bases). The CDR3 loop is CASSFFQGITEAFF. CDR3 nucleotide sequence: TGTGCCAGCAGCTTTTTTCAGGGCATCACTGAAGCTTTCTTT.